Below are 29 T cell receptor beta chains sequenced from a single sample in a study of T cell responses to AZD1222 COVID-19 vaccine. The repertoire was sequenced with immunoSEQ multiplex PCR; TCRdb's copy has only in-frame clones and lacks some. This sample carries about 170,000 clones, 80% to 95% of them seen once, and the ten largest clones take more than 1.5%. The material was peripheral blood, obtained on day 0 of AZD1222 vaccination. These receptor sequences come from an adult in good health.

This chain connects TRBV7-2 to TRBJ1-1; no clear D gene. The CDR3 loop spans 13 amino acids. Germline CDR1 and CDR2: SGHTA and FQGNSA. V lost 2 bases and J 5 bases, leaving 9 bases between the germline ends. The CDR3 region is CASSLQAHTEAFF. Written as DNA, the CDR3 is TGTGCCAGCAGCTTACAAGCTCATACTGAAGCTTTCTTT.

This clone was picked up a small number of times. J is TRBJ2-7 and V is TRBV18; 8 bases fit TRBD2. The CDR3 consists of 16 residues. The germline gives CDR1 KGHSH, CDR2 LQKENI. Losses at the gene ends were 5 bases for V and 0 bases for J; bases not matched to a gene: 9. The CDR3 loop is CASSSSGSPSSYEQYF. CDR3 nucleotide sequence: TGTGCCAGCTCATCAAGCGGGAGCCCGAGCTCCTACGAGCAGTACTTC.

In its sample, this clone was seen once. This CDR3 is CAWGHGVLGNQPQHF. CDR3 coding DNA: TGTGCCTGGGGGCATGGGGTACTGGGCAATCAGCCCCAGCATTTT. V usage is TRBV30 and J usage is TRBJ1-5; no definite D call. V lost 5 bases to trimming and J lost 2 bases, with 16 bases between them. CDR1 is GTSNPN and CDR2 is SVGIG in the germline V gene (reference sequence). The CDR3 is 15 amino acids.

The chain's CDR3 is CASSLDSPRNEQYF. The CDR3, as DNA: TGCGCCAGCAGCTTGGACAGTCCGAGGAACGAGCAGTACTTC. V is TRBV5-1 and J is TRBJ2-7, with D unresolved. Trimming stripped 0 bases from V and 5 bases from J, with 12 bases between. CDR1 and CDR2 (germline): SGHRS, YFSETQ. The CDR3 totals 14 residues.

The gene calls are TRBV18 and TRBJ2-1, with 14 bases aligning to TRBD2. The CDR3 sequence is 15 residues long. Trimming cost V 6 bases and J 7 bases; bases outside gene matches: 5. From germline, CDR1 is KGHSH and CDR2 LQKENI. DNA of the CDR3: TGTGCCAGCTCGTCTGGACTAGCGGGAGGAAATGAGCAGTTCTTC. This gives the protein CASSSGLAGGNEQFF. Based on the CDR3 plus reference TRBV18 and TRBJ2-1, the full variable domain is NAGVMQNPRHLVRRRGQEARLRCSPMKGHSHVYWYRQLPEEGLKFMVYLQKENIIDESGMPKERFSAEFPKEGPSILRIQQVVRGDSAAYFCASSSGLAGGNEQFFGPGTRLTVL.

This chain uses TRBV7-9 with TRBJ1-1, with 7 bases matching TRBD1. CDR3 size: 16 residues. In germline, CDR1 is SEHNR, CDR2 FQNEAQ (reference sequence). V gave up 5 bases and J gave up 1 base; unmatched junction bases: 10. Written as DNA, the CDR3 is TGTGCCAGCAGCCGAGGACAGGTGGGGGAGAACACTGAAGCTTTCTTT. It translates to CASSRGQVGENTEAFF.

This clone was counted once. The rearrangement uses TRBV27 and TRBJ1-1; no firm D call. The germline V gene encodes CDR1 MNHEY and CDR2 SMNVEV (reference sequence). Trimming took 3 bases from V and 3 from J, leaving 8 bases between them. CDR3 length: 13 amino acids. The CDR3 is CASSFGRDTEAFF. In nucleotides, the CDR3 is TGTGCCAGCAGTTTTGGGAGGGACACTGAAGCTTTCTTT.

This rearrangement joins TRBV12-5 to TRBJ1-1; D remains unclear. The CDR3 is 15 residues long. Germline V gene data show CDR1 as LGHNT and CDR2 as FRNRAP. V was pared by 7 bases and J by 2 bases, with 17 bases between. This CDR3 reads CASARSQLRNTEAFF. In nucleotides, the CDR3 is TGTGCTAGTGCCCGGTCCCAGCTAAGAAACACTGAAGCTTTCTTT.

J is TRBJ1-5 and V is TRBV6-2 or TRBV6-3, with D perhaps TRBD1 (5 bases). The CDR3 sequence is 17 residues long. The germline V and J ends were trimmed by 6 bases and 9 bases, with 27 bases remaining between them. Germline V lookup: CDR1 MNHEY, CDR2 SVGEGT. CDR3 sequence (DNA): TGTGCCAGCAGCTATGGTGCATACGGGGGTTTAGTATGGCCCCAGCATTTT. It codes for CASSYGAYGGLVWPQHF.

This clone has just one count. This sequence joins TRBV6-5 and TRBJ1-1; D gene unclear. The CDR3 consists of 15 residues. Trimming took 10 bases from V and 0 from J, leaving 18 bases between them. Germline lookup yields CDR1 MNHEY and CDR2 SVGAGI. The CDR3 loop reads CATSYGDTMNTEAFF. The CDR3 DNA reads TGTGCCACCTCCTATGGGGATACAATGAACACTGAAGCTTTCTTT.

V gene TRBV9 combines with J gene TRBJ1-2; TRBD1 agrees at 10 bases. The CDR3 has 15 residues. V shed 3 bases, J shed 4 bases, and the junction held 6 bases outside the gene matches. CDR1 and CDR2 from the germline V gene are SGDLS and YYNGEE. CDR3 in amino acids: CASSAPGQGIYGYTF. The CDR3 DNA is TGTGCCAGCAGCGCTCCGGGACAGGGGATCTATGGCTACACCTTC.

The CDR3 loop is CATEGLYGEQFF. CDR3 nucleotides: TGTGCCACCGAGGGCCTATACGGTGAGCAGTTCTTC. The chain carries TRBV6-5 and TRBJ2-1, with TRBD2 as a possible D gene (5 bases). V was clipped by 10 bases and J by 9 bases, with 16 bases between them. Germline assignment: CDR1 MNHEY and CDR2 SVGAGI. CDR3 size: 12 residues.

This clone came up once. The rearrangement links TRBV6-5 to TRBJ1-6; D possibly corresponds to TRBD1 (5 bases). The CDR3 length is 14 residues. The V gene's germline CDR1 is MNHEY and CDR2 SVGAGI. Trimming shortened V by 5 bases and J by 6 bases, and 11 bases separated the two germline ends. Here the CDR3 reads CASSRAGTNSPLHF. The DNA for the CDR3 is TGTGCCAGCAGTAGAGCAGGGACTAATTCACCCCTCCACTTT.

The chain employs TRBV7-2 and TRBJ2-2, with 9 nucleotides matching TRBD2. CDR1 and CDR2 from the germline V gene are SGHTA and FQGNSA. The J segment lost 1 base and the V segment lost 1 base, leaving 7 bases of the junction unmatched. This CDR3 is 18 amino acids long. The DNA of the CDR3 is TGTGCCAGCAGCTTAGGGGTTAGCGGGGGTCGGAACACCGGGGAGCTGTTTTTT. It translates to CASSLGVSGGRNTGELFF. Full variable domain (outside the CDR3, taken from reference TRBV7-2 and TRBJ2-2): GAGVSQSPSNKVTEKGKDVELRCDPISGHTALYWYRQSLGQGLEFLIYFQGNSAPDKSGLPSDRFSAERTGGSVSTLTIQRTQQEDSAVYLCASSLGVSGGRNTGELFFGEGSRLTVL.

The CDR3 bases are TGCGCCAGCAGCTTATCTCTAGCGGACTACAATGAGCAGTTCTTC. Amino acid sequence: CASSLSLADYNEQFF. The J gene is TRBJ2-1, the V gene TRBV5-1, with 7 bases lining up with TRBD2. Germline loops: CDR1 SGHRS, CDR2 YFSETQ. J was trimmed by 3 bases and V by 2 bases; bases with no gene match: 5. CDR3 size: 15 residues.

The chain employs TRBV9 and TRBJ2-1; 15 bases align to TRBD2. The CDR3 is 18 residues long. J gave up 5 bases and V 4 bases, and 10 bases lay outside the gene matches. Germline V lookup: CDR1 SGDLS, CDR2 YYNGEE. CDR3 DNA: TGTGCCAGCAGCCCCGGACTAGCGGGAGGGCCGAATGACAATGAGCAGTTCTTC. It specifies CASSPGLAGGPNDNEQFF. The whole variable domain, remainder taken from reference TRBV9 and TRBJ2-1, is DSGVTQTPKHLITATGQRVTLRCSPRSGDLSVYWYQQSLDQGLQFLIQYYNGEERAKGNILERFSAQQFPDLHSELNLSSLELGDSALYFCASSPGLAGGPNDNEQFFGPGTRLTVL.

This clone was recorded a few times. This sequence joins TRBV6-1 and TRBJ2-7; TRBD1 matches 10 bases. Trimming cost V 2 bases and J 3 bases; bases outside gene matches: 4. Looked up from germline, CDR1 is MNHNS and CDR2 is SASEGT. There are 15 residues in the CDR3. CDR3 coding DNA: TGTGCCAGCAGTGAAAGCGGGACAGGGGTCTACGAGCAGTACTTC. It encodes CASSESGTGVYEQYF.

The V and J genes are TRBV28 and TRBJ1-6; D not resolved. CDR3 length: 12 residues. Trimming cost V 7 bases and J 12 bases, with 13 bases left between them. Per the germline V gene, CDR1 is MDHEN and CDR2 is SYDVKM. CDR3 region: CASTSGRGPLHF. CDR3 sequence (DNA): TGTGCCAGCACTTCCGGGCGCGGACCCCTCCACTTT.

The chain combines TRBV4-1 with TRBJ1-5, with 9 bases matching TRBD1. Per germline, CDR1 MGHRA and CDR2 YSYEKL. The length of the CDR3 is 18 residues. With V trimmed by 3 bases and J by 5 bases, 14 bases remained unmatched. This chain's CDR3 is CASSQGRDRVPGDQPQHF. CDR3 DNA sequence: TGCGCCAGCAGCCAGGGCCGGGACAGGGTCCCCGGGGATCAGCCCCAGCATTTT.

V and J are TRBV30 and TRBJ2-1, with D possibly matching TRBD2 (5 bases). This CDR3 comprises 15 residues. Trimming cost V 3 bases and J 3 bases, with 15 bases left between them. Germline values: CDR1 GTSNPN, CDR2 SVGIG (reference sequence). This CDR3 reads CAWSPITRVYNEQFF. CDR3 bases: TGTGCCTGGAGCCCAATAACTAGGGTCTACAATGAGCAGTTCTTC.

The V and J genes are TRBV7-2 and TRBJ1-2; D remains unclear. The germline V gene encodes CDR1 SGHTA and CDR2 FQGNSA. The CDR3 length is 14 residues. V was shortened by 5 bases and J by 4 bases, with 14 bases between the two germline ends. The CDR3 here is CASSEDPRVYGYTF. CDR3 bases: TGTGCCAGCAGCGAGGACCCCCGTGTCTATGGCTACACCTTC. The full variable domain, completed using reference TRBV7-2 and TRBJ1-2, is GAGVSQSPSNKVTEKGKDVELRCDPISGHTALYWYRQSLGQGLEFLIYFQGNSAPDKSGLPSDRFSAERTGGSVSTLTIQRTQQEDSAVYLCASSEDPRVYGYTFGSGTRLTVV.

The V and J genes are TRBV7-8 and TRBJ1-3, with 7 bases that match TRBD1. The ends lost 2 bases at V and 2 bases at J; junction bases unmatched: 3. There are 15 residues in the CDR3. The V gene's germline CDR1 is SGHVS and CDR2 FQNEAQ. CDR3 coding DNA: TGTGCCAGCAGCTTACCAGGGACAGCTGGAAACACCATATATTTT. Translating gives CASSLPGTAGNTIYF.

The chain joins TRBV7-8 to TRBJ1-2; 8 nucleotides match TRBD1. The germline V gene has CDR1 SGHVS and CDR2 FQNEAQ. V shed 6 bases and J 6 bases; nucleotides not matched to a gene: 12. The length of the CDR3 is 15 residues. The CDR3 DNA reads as TGTGCCAGCAGGTCCAGCAGGGGGCGAAGCAATGGCTACACCTTC. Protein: CASRSSRGRSNGYTF.

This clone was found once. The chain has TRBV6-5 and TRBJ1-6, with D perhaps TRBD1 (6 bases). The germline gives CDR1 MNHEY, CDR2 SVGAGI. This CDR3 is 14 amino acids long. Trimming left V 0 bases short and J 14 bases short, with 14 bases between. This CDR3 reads CASSYSRGAGTLHF. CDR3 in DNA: TGTGCCAGCAGTTACTCTAGGGGGGCCGGGACCCTCCACTTT.

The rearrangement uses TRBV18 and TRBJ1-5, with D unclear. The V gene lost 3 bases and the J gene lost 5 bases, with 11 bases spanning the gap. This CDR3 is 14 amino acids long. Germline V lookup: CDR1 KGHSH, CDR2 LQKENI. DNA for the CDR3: TGTGCCAGCTCACCCCTCGAGGTTGATCAGCCCCAGCATTTT. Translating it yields CASSPLEVDQPQHF.

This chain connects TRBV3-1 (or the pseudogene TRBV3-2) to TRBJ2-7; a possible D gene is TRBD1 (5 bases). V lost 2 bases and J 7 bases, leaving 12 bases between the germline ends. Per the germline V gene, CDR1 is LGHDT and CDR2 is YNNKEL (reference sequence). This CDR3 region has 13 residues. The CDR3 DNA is TGTGCCAGCAGCCAAAAGACCAGGGTAGAGCAGTACTTC. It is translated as CASSQKTRVEQYF.

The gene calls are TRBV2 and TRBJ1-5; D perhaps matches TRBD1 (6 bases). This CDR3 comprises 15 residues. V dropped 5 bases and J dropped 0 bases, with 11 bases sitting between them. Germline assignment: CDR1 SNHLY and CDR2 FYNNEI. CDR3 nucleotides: TGTGCCAGCAGTTTGGACAGACTTAGCAATCAGCCCCAGCATTTT. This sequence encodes CASSLDRLSNQPQHF. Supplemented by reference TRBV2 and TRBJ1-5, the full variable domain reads EPEVTQTPSHQVTQMGQEVILRCVPISNHLYFYWYRQILGQKVEFLVSFYNNEISEKSEIFDDQFSVERPDGSNFTLKIRSTKLEDSAMYFCASSLDRLSNQPQHFGDGTRLSIL.

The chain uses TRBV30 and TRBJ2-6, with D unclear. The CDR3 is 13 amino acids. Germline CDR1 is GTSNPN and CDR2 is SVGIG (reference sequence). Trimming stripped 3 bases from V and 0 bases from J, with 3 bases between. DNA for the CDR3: TGTGCCTGGAGGACCTCTGGGGCCAACGTCCTGACTTTC. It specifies CAWRTSGANVLTF.

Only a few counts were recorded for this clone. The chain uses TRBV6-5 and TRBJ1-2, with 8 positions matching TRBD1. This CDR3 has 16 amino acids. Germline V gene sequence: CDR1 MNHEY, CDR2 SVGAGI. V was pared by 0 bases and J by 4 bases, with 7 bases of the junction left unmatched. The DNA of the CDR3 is TGTGCCAGCAGTTACTCGACCCAGGGGGCGGGCTATGGCTACACCTTC. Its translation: CASSYSTQGAGYGYTF.